Listed here are 29 T cell receptor beta chains from one sample, sequenced in a study of blood T cell repertoires in COVID-19. Generated by immunoSEQ multiplex PCR, the TCRdb table keeps only in-frame clones and is missing some. The table lists over 120,000 clones, about 76% of them singletons. Sequencing input: peripheral blood. The receptors were gathered from a woman aged 70 to 79 with COVID-19, enrolled during active disease.

This chain connects TRBV6-4 to TRBJ2-3; a weak D match, TRBD1 (6 bases). Looked up from germline, CDR1 is MRHNA and CDR2 is SNTAGT. CDR3 length: 15 residues. Trimming cost V 3 bases and J 3 bases, with 13 bases left between them. The CDR3 DNA reads as TGTGCCAGCAGTGAAAGGGTAACAGGGACAGATACGCAGTATTTT. This encodes CASSERVTGTDTQYF.

The rearrangement uses TRBV5-6 and TRBJ2-1; possibly TRBD1 for D (6 bases). CDR1 and CDR2 from the germline V gene are SGHDT and YYEEEE. V lost 4 bases and J 7 bases, leaving 18 bases between the germline ends. The CDR3 is made up of 15 amino acids. This chain's CDR3 is CASSPRGWGTNEQFF. CDR3 DNA: TGTGCCAGCAGCCCCAGGGGATGGGGCACGAATGAGCAGTTCTTC.

This clone was counted once. The chain couples TRBV19 to TRBJ1-2; D uncertain. Germline V gene data show CDR1 as LNHDA and CDR2 as SQIVND (reference sequence). V lost 6 bases and J 8 bases, leaving 19 bases between the germline ends. The CDR3 is made up of 14 amino acids. CDR3 DNA sequence: TGTGCCAGTAGACCGTCGGGGATGGCGGGCGGCTACACCTTC. Protein sequence: CASRPSGMAGGYTF.

The V call is TRBV28, the J call TRBJ1-1; D gene uncertain. This CDR3 has 13 amino acids. Germline V gives CDR1 MDHEN, CDR2 SYDVKM. The germline V and J ends were trimmed by 5 bases and 4 bases, with 11 bases remaining between them. CDR3 region: CASSVEQPTEAFF. The CDR3, as DNA: TGTGCCAGCAGTGTTGAACAGCCCACTGAAGCTTTCTTT.

The V call is TRBV24-1, the J call TRBJ1-5; D might be TRBD1 (5 bases). This CDR3 is 14 amino acids long. Germline lookup yields CDR1 KGHDR and CDR2 SFDVKD. Trimming cost V 3 bases and J 4 bases, with 9 bases left between them. DNA of the CDR3: TGTGCCACCAGTGATGGAGGGGTTAATCAGCCCCAGCATTTT. Protein product: CATSDGGVNQPQHF.

Turning to this clone: At one end, the junction sequence differs from germline, possibly due to a read error. V and J are TRBV6-2 or TRBV6-3 and TRBJ2-7, with 7 nucleotides matching TRBD1. CDR1 MNHEY and CDR2 SVGEGT come from the germline V gene. CDR3 length equals 14 residues. The chain's CDR3 is CASSYSTPRDRALF. The CDR3 nucleotides read TGTGCCAGCAGTTACTCGACTCCCCGAGACAGGGCCCTCTTC.

V is TRBV30 and J is TRBJ1-3, with D unresolved. The CDR3 is 12 residues long. From germline, CDR1 is GTSNPN and CDR2 SVGIG (reference sequence). The V end was cut by 8 bases, the J end by 0 bases, with 8 bases between. CDR3 nucleotides: TGTGCCCGAGAGAGCTCTGGAAACACCATATATTTT. Translation: CARESSGNTIYF.

The rearrangement joins TRBV27 to TRBJ1-6; D remains ambiguous. The CDR3 totals 15 residues. The germline V and J ends were trimmed by 5 bases and 2 bases, with 10 bases remaining between them. Per germline, CDR1 MNHEY and CDR2 SMNVEV (reference sequence). Written as DNA, the CDR3 is TGTGCCAGCAGTCTCGACAAGACCTATAATTCACCCCTCCACTTT. Its translation: CASSLDKTYNSPLHF.

This sequence joins TRBV3-1 (or the pseudogene TRBV3-2) and TRBJ2-7; 9 bases align to TRBD2. The V segment lost 4 bases and the J segment 7 bases; nucleotides outside the gene matches: 8. This CDR3 comprises 14 residues. CDR1 and CDR2 (germline): LGHDT, YNNKEL (reference sequence). The CDR3 nucleotides are TGTGCCAGCAGCCCGCGCGCGGGGGGGAAAGAGCAGTACTTC. Encoded protein: CASSPRAGGKEQYF.

This chain joins TRBV7-9 and TRBJ2-7; possible D gene TRBD1, 5 bases. This CDR3 comprises 12 residues. Trimming shortened V by 4 bases and J by 6 bases, and 10 bases separated the two germline ends. Germline CDR1 is SEHNR and CDR2 is FQNEAQ (reference sequence). CDR3 nucleotide sequence: TGTGCCAGCAGCTCGACAGTCGGCGAGCAGTACTTC. Protein product: CASSSTVGEQYF. The whole variable domain, remainder taken from reference TRBV7-9 and TRBJ2-7, is DTGVSQNPRHKITKRGQNVTFRCDPISEHNRLYWYRQTLGQGPEFLTYFQNEAQLEKSRLLSDRFSAERPKGSFSTLEIQRTEQGDSAMYLCASSSTVGEQYFGPGTRLTVT.

J is TRBJ2-1 and V is TRBV5-4, with D perhaps TRBD2 (5 bases). V lost 3 bases and J lost 0, with 13 bases in between. Germline assignment: CDR1 SGHNT and CDR2 YYREEE (reference sequence). CDR3 size: 16 residues. The CDR3 DNA reads as TGTGCCAGCAGCTCCGACGGACTGCTCTCCTACAATGAGCAGTTCTTC. This translates into CASSSDGLLSYNEQFF. The full variable domain, its missing parts supplied by reference TRBV5-4 and TRBJ2-1, is ETGVTQSPTHLIKTRGQQVTLRCSSQSGHNTVSWYQQALGQGPQFIFQYYREEENGRGNFPPRFSGLQFPNYSSELNVNALELDDSALYLCASSSDGLLSYNEQFFGPGTRLTVL.

This clone was detected only a few times. V and J are TRBV7-8 and TRBJ2-7, with TRBD2 matching 7 bases. Germline assignment: CDR1 SGHVS and CDR2 FQNEAQ. The CDR3 extends over 17 amino acids. The V gene end was trimmed by 3 bases and the J gene end by 2 bases; junction bases not matched to a gene: 13. The CDR3 sequence: CASSFGGQLAPTYEQYF. The DNA of the CDR3 is TGTGCCAGCAGCTTCGGCGGCCAACTAGCGCCTACCTACGAGCAGTACTTC.

The V gene is TRBV7-3, the J gene TRBJ1-6, with 9 bases identical to TRBD1. J was trimmed by 10 bases and V by 0 bases; bases with no gene match: 4. Germline V gene sequence: CDR1 SGHTA, CDR2 FQGTGA. This CDR3 region has 15 residues. The CDR3 coding sequence is TGTGCCAGCAGCTTAACGGGACAGGGCGGGTCACCCCTCCACTTT. Translation: CASSLTGQGGSPLHF.

The chain links TRBV5-1 to TRBJ1-1; D remains ambiguous. V was trimmed by 5 bases and J by 0 bases, leaving 26 bases between them. Germline lookup yields CDR1 SGHRS and CDR2 YFSETQ. The CDR3 length is 19 residues. CDR3 nucleotides: TGCGCCAGCAGACGTCGGGTCGCCTCGATCAATCCCTTGAACACTGAAGCTTTCTTT. Its protein is CASRRRVASINPLNTEAFF.

This chain uses TRBV18 with TRBJ1-2, with TRBD1 matching 12 bases. V lost 3 bases, J lost 8 bases, and 10 bases stayed unmatched. The CDR3 covers 16 residues. CDR1 is KGHSH, CDR2 LQKENI, per germline. DNA for the CDR3: TGTGCCAGCTCACCCTACGGGACAGGGGGCGTTCTGGGCTACACCTTC. It specifies CASSPYGTGGVLGYTF.

The J gene is TRBJ2-3, the V gene TRBV6-5; tentative D call: TRBD2 (6 bases). Per germline, CDR1 MNHEY and CDR2 SVGAGI. V was cut by 7 bases and J by 0 bases, with 14 bases left in between. This CDR3 has 15 residues. The DNA for the CDR3 is TGTGCCAGCACCCGGGACTTGACTAGCACAGATACGCAGTATTTT. This sequence encodes CASTRDLTSTDTQYF.

The J gene is TRBJ2-1, the V gene TRBV2; 7 bases are a match to TRBD1. Germline assignment: CDR1 SNHLY and CDR2 FYNNEI. The CDR3 is 14 amino acids. V was clipped by 2 bases and J by 8 bases; unmatched bases: 6. The CDR3 DNA is TGTGCCAGCAGTGAAATGAGGGGGCGCGATGAGCAGTTCTTC. It is translated as CASSEMRGRDEQFF.

The chain combines TRBV6-4 with TRBJ2-2, with D hard to call. Trimming cost V 6 bases and J 5 bases, with 10 bases left between them. CDR1 is MRHNA and CDR2 is SNTAGT in the germline V gene. This CDR3 has 13 residues. The CDR3 region is CASRNQRTGELFF. The CDR3 region has the DNA TGTGCCAGCAGGAATCAGAGGACCGGGGAGCTGTTTTTT.

This clone was seen at least ten times. The rearrangement uses TRBV7-9 and TRBJ1-1; 9 bases align to TRBD1. The germline CDR1 and CDR2 sequences are SEHNR and FQNEAQ (reference sequence). The CDR3 has 16 residues. The V gene end was trimmed by 5 bases and the J gene end by 0 bases; junction bases not matched to a gene: 7. The CDR3 coding sequence is TGTGCCAGCAGCCCCAGGACAGGGGCCATGAACACTGAAGCTTTCTTT. Amino acids: CASSPRTGAMNTEAFF.

The gene calls are TRBV11-2 and TRBJ2-1; D remains unclear. V was cut by 1 base and J by 4 bases, with 5 bases left in between. CDR1 is SGHAT, CDR2 FQNNGV, per germline. The CDR3 is 13 residues long. The CDR3 reads CASSLVAYNEQFF. In DNA, the CDR3 is TGTGCCAGCAGCTTAGTGGCTTACAATGAGCAGTTCTTC.

V is TRBV19 and J is TRBJ1-2; D perhaps matches TRBD1 (5 bases). Trimming left V 3 bases short and J 3 bases short, with 8 bases between. In germline, CDR1 is LNHDA, CDR2 SQIVND (reference sequence). The CDR3 has 13 residues. DNA for the CDR3: TGTGCCAGTAGTATGACCAGGGACTATGGCTACACCTTC. This encodes CASSMTRDYGYTF.

The chain carries TRBV29-1 and TRBJ2-5, with 7 bases lining up with TRBD1. Germline V CDR1 and CDR2: SQVTM, ANQGSEA. The CDR3 runs to 17 residues. V was clipped by 7 bases and J by 5 bases; unmatched bases: 22. CDR3 protein: CSARQTGMPHKGETQYF. The CDR3, as DNA: TGCAGCGCCAGACAGACAGGGATGCCCCACAAAGGGGAGACCCAGTACTTC.

This clone has more than one count but fewer than ten. V is TRBV3-1 (or the pseudogene TRBV3-2) and J is TRBJ2-3, with TRBD2 matching over 10 bases. The CDR3 has 18 amino acids. In germline, CDR1 is LGHDT, CDR2 YNNKEL (reference sequence). The J segment lost 5 bases and the V segment lost 4 bases, leaving 15 bases of the junction unmatched. CDR3 nucleotides: TGTGCCAGCAGCCGGCAAGGCAGCGGGGGGGCACGGGGAGATACGCAGTATTTT. Translating gives CASSRQGSGGARGDTQYF.

V usage is TRBV4-2 and J usage is TRBJ2-5, with TRBD2 matching 11 bases. Germline V gene data show CDR1 as LGHNA and CDR2 as YNFKEQ. The V and J ends lost 2 bases and 1 base, in that order; junction bases with no gene match: 6. The CDR3 totals 17 residues. The CDR3 region has the DNA TGTGCCAGCAGCCAATATTCTAGCGGGGGGCTCCAAGAGACCCAGTACTTC. As protein: CASSQYSSGGLQETQYF.

This chain joins TRBV4-2 and TRBJ1-1, with TRBD1 identical over 9 bases. The CDR3 has 14 amino acids. V was clipped by 3 bases and J by 4 bases; unmatched bases: 3. Per germline, CDR1 LGHNA and CDR2 YNFKEQ. The CDR3 protein is CASSHRQGVTEAFF. In nucleotides, the CDR3 is TGTGCCAGCAGCCATCGACAGGGGGTCACTGAAGCTTTCTTT.

The chain links TRBV4-3 to TRBJ1-2; D might be TRBD1 (5 bases). Germline assignment: CDR1 LGHNA and CDR2 YSLEER. The CDR3 consists of 16 residues. V was clipped by 4 bases and J by 0 bases, with 15 bases between them. CDR3: CASSLGTDLANYGYTF. The CDR3 nucleotides read TGCGCCAGCAGCCTCGGGACTGACTTAGCTAACTATGGCTACACCTTC.

Notes on this clone: At the DNA level, this CDR3 is encoded by other sequences in the same sample as well. The rearrangement joins TRBV5-1 to TRBJ1-2; maybe TRBD1 (6 bases). The V end lost 0 bases, the J end lost 2 bases, and 8 bases lay between the germline ends. Germline V lookup: CDR1 SGHRS, CDR2 YFSETQ. The CDR3 extends over 14 amino acids. The CDR3: CASSLGQGNYGYTF. For the CDR3, the DNA is TGCGCCAGCAGCTTGGGGCAGGGGAACTATGGCTACACCTTC.

The count of this clone is one. The chain couples TRBV2 to TRBJ2-2, with D hard to call. V gave up 4 bases and J gave up 6 bases, with 3 bases separating them. The CDR3 totals 11 residues. CDR1 and CDR2 (germline): SNHLY, FYNNEI. The CDR3 region is CASSVSGELFF. The CDR3 nucleotides are TGTGCCAGCAGTGTCTCCGGGGAGCTGTTTTTT.

The rearrangement joins TRBV5-1 to TRBJ1-2; 7 bases agree with TRBD1. CDR1 SGHRS and CDR2 YFSETQ come from the germline V gene. This CDR3 spans 14 amino acids. J gave up 5 bases and V 4 bases, and 8 bases lay outside the gene matches. CDR3 nucleotide sequence: TGCGCCAGCAGCCAAACAGGGGTTCCATATGGCTACACCTTC. This encodes CASSQTGVPYGYTF.